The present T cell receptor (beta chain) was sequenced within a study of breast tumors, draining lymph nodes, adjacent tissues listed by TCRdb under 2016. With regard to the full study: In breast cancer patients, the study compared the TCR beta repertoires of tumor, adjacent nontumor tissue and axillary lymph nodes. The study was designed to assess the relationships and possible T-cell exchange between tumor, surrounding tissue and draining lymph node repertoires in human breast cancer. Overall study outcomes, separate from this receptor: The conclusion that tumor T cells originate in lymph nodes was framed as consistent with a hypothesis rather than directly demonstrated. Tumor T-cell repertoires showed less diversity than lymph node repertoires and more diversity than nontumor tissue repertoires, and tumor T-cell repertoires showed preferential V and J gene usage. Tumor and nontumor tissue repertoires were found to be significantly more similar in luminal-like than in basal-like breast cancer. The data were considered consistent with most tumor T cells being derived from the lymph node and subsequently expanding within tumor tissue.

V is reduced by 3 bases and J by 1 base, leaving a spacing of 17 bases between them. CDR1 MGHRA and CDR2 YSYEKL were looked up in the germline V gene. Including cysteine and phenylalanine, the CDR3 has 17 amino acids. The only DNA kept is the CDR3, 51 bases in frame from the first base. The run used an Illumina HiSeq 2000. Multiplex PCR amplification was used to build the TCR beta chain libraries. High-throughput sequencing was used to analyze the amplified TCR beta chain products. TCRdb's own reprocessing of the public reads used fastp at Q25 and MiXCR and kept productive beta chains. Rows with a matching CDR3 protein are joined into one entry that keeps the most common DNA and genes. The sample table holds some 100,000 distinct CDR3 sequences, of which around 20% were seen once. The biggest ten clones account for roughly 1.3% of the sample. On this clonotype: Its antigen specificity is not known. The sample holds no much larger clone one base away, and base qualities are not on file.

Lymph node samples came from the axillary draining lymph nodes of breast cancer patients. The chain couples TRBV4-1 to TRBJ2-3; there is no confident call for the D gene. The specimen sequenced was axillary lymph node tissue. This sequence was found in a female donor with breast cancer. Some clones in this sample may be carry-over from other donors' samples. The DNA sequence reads TGCGCCAGCAGCCAGGGCAGCGAACCCCATGGCACAGATACGCAGTATTTT. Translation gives CASSQGSEPHGTDTQYF.